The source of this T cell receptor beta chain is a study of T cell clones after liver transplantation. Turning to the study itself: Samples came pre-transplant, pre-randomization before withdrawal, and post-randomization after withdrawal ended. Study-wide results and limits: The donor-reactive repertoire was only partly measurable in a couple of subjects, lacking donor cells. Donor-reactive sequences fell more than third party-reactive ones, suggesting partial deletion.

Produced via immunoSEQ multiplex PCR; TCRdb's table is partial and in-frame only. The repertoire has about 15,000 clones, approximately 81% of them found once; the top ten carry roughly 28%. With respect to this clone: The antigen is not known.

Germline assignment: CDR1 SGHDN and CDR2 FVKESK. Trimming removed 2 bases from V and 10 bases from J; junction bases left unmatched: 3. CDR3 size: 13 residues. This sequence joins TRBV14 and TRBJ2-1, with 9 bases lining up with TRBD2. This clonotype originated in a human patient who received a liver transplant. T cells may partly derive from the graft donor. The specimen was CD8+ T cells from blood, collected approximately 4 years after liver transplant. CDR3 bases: TGTGCCAGCAGCCAATTTCTAGCGGGGGAGCAGTTCTTC. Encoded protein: CASSQFLAGEQFF.